The clone carrying this T cell receptor (beta chain) was counted at least ten times. Its antigen is as yet unknown. TCRdb processed the 5' RACE reads anew with MiXCR; each CDR3 protein has one entry. The data contain about 350,000 distinct CDR3 sequences, 4.1% of them singletons. This record comes from a study of T cells after yellow fever vaccination. General study results and limits: Subsequent to the booster, the majority of primary-vaccination clones reappeared (around 96% CD4, approximately 85% CD8).

Material: PBMCs, obtained 5 days after the yellow fever booster vaccination. The sequence was collected from a man between 18 and 35 years old who received the YFV17D yellow fever vaccine.

In nucleotides, the CDR3 is TGCAGTGCTCCTCGACAGGGGGATAGCACAGATACGCAGTATTTT. Translated: CSAPRQGDSTDTQYF. This sequence joins TRBV20-1 and TRBJ2-3, with 9 bases lining up with TRBD1. V lost 5 bases and J lost 0; bases outside the gene matches: 6. Per the germline V gene, CDR1 is DFQATT and CDR2 is SNEGSKA (reference sequence). This CDR3 has 15 amino acids.